A selection of T cell receptor beta chains follows, all from one sample in a study of cytomegalovirus exposure and HLA in healthy donors. Sequencing was performed with immunoSEQ multiplex PCR; in TCRdb, only in-frame clones are kept and a portion is missing. The repertoire holds approximately 100,000 clones, with more than 70% as singletons. Sequenced sample: PBMCs. The receptors come from a woman between 40 and 50 years old in good health and CMV-seronegative. Each CDR3 is given with its conserved first and last residue. The D gene is left open where the match is weak. Not all rows give a size; the values are once, few, many and, for expanded clones, a class.

clone_size: .
v_call: TRBV11-2
j_call: TRBJ1-4
d_call: TRBD1
cdr3_aa: CASSLAHGQANEKLFF
cdr3_nt: TGTGCCAGCAGCTTAGCTCATGGACAGGCAAATGAAAAACTGTTTTTT

clone_size: .
v_call: TRBV7-2
j_call: TRBJ1-1
d_call: .
cdr3_aa: CASSLGVMRREAFF
cdr3_nt: TGTGCCAGCAGCTTAGGTGTGATGCGGAGGGAAGCTTTCTTT

clone_size: .
v_call: TRBV28
j_call: TRBJ1-3
d_call: TRBD1
cdr3_aa: CASSEGQGYTIYF
cdr3_nt: TGTGCCAGCAGTGAGGGACAGGGCTACACCATATATTTT

clone_size: .
v_call: TRBV5-1
j_call: TRBJ1-1
d_call: .
cdr3_aa: CASSLGRGGTEAFF
cdr3_nt: TGCGCCAGCAGCTTAGGTAGGGGGGGCACTGAAGCTTTCTTT

clone_size: .
v_call: TRBV10-3
j_call: TRBJ1-2
d_call: .
cdr3_aa: CAITSVPRFYGYTF
cdr3_nt: TGTGCCATCACTTCCGTCCCGCGGTTTTATGGCTACACCTTC

clone_size: .
v_call: TRBV5-6
j_call: TRBJ2-7
d_call: .
cdr3_aa: CASSFTDRYEQYF
cdr3_nt: TGTGCCAGCAGCTTCACCGACAGATACGAGCAGTACTTC

clone_size: once
v_call: TRBV4-3
j_call: TRBJ2-5
d_call: TRBD2
cdr3_aa: CASSPSTSGGRETQYF
cdr3_nt: TGCGCCAGCAGCCCGTCGACTAGCGGGGGGCGTGAGACCCAGTACTTC

clone_size: .
v_call: TRBV7-8
j_call: TRBJ1-5
d_call: .
cdr3_aa: CASTNELGDSNQPQHF
cdr3_nt: TGTGCCAGCACCAACGAACTGGGAGATAGCAATCAGCCCCAGCATTTT

clone_size: .
v_call: TRBV4-1
j_call: TRBJ2-1
d_call: TRBD2
cdr3_aa: CASSGGGTSGHNEQFF
cdr3_nt: TGCGCCAGCAGCGGAGGTGGGACTAGCGGTCACAATGAGCAGTTCTTC

clone_size: once
v_call: TRBV5-6
j_call: TRBJ2-1
d_call: TRBD2
cdr3_aa: CATARRGYEQFF
cdr3_nt: TGTGCCACCGCCCGGCGGGGGTATGAGCAGTTCTTC

clone_size: .
v_call: TRBV7-2
j_call: TRBJ1-3
d_call: TRBD1
cdr3_aa: CASSSGGSSGNTIYF
cdr3_nt: TGTGCCAGCAGCTCAGGGGGAAGCTCTGGAAACACCATATATTTT

clone_size: .
v_call: TRBV30
j_call: TRBJ1-6
d_call: .
cdr3_aa: CAWRLTNSPLHF
cdr3_nt: TGTGCCTGGAGACTAACCAATTCACCCCTCCACTTT

clone_size: .
v_call: TRBV7-9
j_call: TRBJ2-1
d_call: TRBD2
cdr3_aa: CASSLAGVGTRNEQFF
cdr3_nt: TGTGCCAGCAGCTTAGCGGGCGTGGGGACTAGAAATGAGCAGTTCTTC

clone_size: .
v_call: TRBV5-6
j_call: TRBJ1-2
d_call: .
cdr3_aa: CASSFPRMYGYTF
cdr3_nt: TGTGCCAGCAGCTTTCCCAGGATGTATGGCTACACCTTC

clone_size: .
v_call: TRBV15
j_call: TRBJ1-5
d_call: TRBD1
cdr3_aa: CATSLTGGNQPQHF
cdr3_nt: TGTGCCACCAGCCTAACAGGGGGCAATCAGCCCCAGCATTTT

clone_size: .
v_call: TRBV5-6
j_call: TRBJ2-7
d_call: .
cdr3_aa: CASSSGYPVNEQYF
cdr3_nt: TGTGCCAGCAGCTCAGGATACCCTGTCAACGAGCAGTACTTC

clone_size: .
v_call: TRBV30
j_call: TRBJ1-1
d_call: .
cdr3_aa: CAWRARAEAFF
cdr3_nt: TGTGCCTGGAGAGCCAGGGCTGAAGCTTTCTTT

clone_size: few
v_call: TRBV21-1
j_call: TRBJ1-5
d_call: .
cdr3_aa: CASSQINQPQHF
cdr3_nt: TGTGCCAGCAGCCAGATTAATCAGCCCCAGCATTTT

clone_size: .
v_call: TRBV7-3
j_call: TRBJ2-5
d_call: .
cdr3_aa: CASSQTREETQYF
cdr3_nt: TGTGCCAGCAGCCAAACGCGGGAAGAGACCCAGTACTTC

clone_size: few
v_call: TRBV2
j_call: TRBJ1-2
d_call: .
cdr3_aa: CATPGLYYGYTF
cdr3_nt: TGTGCCACCCCGGGACTGTACTATGGCTACACCTTC

clone_size: few
v_call: TRBV11-2
j_call: TRBJ1-1
d_call: TRBD1
cdr3_aa: CASSSTRQGGHEAFF
cdr3_nt: TGTGCCAGCAGCTCCACTCGACAGGGGGGACATGAAGCTTTCTTT

clone_size: few
v_call: TRBV11-1
j_call: TRBJ2-7
d_call: TRBD1
cdr3_aa: CASSLDGTGDYEQYF
cdr3_nt: TGTGCCAGCAGCTTAGATGGGACAGGAGACTACGAGCAGTACTTC

clone_size: few
v_call: TRBV9
j_call: TRBJ2-3
d_call: .
cdr3_aa: CASSPGGSTDTQYF
cdr3_nt: TGTGCCAGCAGCCCTGGGGGGAGCACAGATACGCAGTATTTT

clone_size: once
v_call: TRBV5-6
j_call: TRBJ2-7
d_call: TRBD1
cdr3_aa: CASSTPGQDYEQYF
cdr3_nt: TGTGCCAGCAGCACACCGGGACAGGACTACGAGCAGTACTTC

clone_size: .
v_call: TRBV6-5
j_call: TRBJ1-6
d_call: .
cdr3_aa: CASSWGDLYNSPLHF
cdr3_nt: TGTGCCAGCAGTTGGGGGGACCTCTATAATTCACCCCTCCACTTT

clone_size: .
v_call: TRBV7-2
j_call: TRBJ1-6
d_call: TRBD1
cdr3_aa: CASSPGQGSPLHF
cdr3_nt: TGTGCCAGCAGCCCGGGACAGGGTTCACCCCTCCACTTT

clone_size: .
v_call: TRBV7-9
j_call: TRBJ2-3
d_call: TRBD2
cdr3_aa: CASSLDLPQRGLTDTQYF
cdr3_nt: TGTGCCAGCAGCTTAGACCTCCCTCAGCGGGGCCTCACAGATACGCAGTATTTT